Presented here are 29 T cell receptor beta chains from one specimen sequenced in a study of shared clonotypes between healthy human individuals. Profiling relied on immunoSEQ multiplex PCR, and the TCRdb table lists in-frame clones only, not all of them. The sample yields approximately 1,500,000 clones, around 98% seen once. The sample consisted of naive CD4+ T cells sorted from blood. Subset defined: CD45RA+ positively selected. Source of these receptors: a man aged 30-40 years in good health.

The chain carries TRBV6-1 and TRBJ1-2; D gene unclear. CDR3 size: 16 residues. Germline-derived CDR1 and CDR2 are MNHNS and SASEGT. Trimming removed 3 bases at V and 2 bases at J, with 16 bases between. The CDR3 coding sequence is TGTGCCAGCAGTGACGTTGGATTACACCGAAACTATGGCTACACCTTC. As protein: CASSDVGLHRNYGYTF.

In regard to this clone: Other nucleotide sequences from this sample produce the same CDR3. The V gene is TRBV10-3, the J gene TRBJ2-7, with TRBD2 matching 9 bases. The CDR3 covers 16 residues. Germline loops: CDR1 ENHRY, CDR2 SYGVKD. The junction had 7 bases not matched to a gene; V was cut back by 0 bases and J by 4 bases. The CDR3 DNA is TGTGCCATCAGTGAGTCCCTCGCGGGAGGGCCGTACGAGCAGTACTTC. This gives the protein CAISESLAGGPYEQYF.

This chain links TRBV7-2 with TRBJ2-1; TRBD2 matches 12 bases. CDR1 is SGHTA, CDR2 FQGNSA, per germline. The ends lost 5 bases at V and 9 bases at J; junction bases unmatched: 14. CDR3 length: 17 amino acids. CDR3 nucleotide sequence: TGTGCCAGCAGCCATCGACTAGCGGGAGCCAATAACCCTGAGCAGTTCTTC. This encodes CASSHRLAGANNPEQFF.

A remark on this clone: Other DNA sequences in this specimen translate into the identical CDR3. The chain combines TRBV5-5 with TRBJ2-1, with 14 bases that match TRBD2. V was clipped by 5 bases and J by 0 bases; unmatched bases: 4. This CDR3 is 17 amino acids long. Per the germline V gene, CDR1 is SGHKS and CDR2 is YYEKEE (reference sequence). In DNA, the CDR3 is TGTGCCAGCAGTGCCGGGACTAGCGGGAGCTCCTACAATGAGCAGTTCTTC. Its translation is CASSAGTSGSSYNEQFF.

The V call is TRBV5-8, the J call TRBJ2-7; TRBD2 matches 16 bases. V trimming: 3 bases; J trimming: 0 bases; junction bases outside the gene matches: 6. CDR3 length equals 18 residues. The germline V gene has CDR1 SGHTS and CDR2 YDEGEE. The DNA for the CDR3 is TGTGCCAGCAGCTGGGGACTAGCGGGAGGGCTCAACTCCTACGAGCAGTACTTC. Translating it yields CASSWGLAGGLNSYEQYF.

The rearrangement joins TRBV29-1 to TRBJ2-7, with D perhaps matching TRBD1 (5 bases). The CDR3 consists of 11 residues. Germline-derived CDR1 and CDR2 are SQVTM and ANQGSEA. V gave up 7 bases and J gave up 2 bases, with 9 bases separating them. The CDR3 spells CSGGETYEQYF. The CDR3, as DNA: TGCAGCGGGGGCGAGACCTACGAGCAGTACTTC.

V gene TRBV19 combines with J gene TRBJ2-1; tentatively, D is TRBD2 (7 bases). The V end lost 8 bases, the J end lost 8 bases, and 22 bases lay between the germline ends. The CDR3 sequence is 15 residues long. Germline CDR1 is LNHDA and CDR2 is SQIVND (reference sequence). This CDR3 reads CASRPLGAGRDEQFF. DNA for the CDR3: TGTGCCAGTCGACCCCTGGGGGCAGGGAGGGATGAGCAGTTCTTC.

This chain connects TRBV30 to TRBJ2-7, with unresolved D. Trimming pared 1 base from V and 2 bases from J, leaving 6 bases between. This CDR3 has 12 residues. In germline, CDR1 is GTSNPN, CDR2 SVGIG (reference sequence). CDR3: CAWSGATYEQYF. CDR3 nucleotides: TGTGCCTGGAGTGGGGCAACCTACGAGCAGTACTTC. The full variable domain, rest sourced from reference TRBV30 and TRBJ2-7, is SQTIHQWPATLVQPVGSPLSLECTVEGTSNPNLYWYRQAAGRGLQLLFYSVGIGQISSEVPQNLSASRPQDRQFILSSKKLLLSDSGFYLCAWSGATYEQYFGPGTRLTVT.

The chain combines TRBV10-3 with TRBJ1-2; a weak D match, TRBD1 (6 bases). Germline CDR1 is ENHRY and CDR2 is SYGVKD. The CDR3 length is 15 residues. Trimming took 2 bases from V and 5 from J, leaving 15 bases between them. For the CDR3, the DNA is TGTGCCATCAGTGAGGCCGGGGGCGCTTTGTATGGCTACACCTTC. Protein sequence: CAISEAGGALYGYTF.

The chain joins TRBV10-1 to TRBJ1-3; D uncertain. The V gene's germline CDR1 is WNHNN and CDR2 SYGVQD (reference sequence). The CDR3 has 14 residues. V lost 3 bases and J 10 bases, leaving 16 bases between the germline ends. The CDR3 DNA reads TGCGCCAGCAGTGAAACGGAGAGACCGAGGACCATATATTTT. It codes for CASSETERPRTIYF.

This chain uses TRBV28 with TRBJ2-7; D is perhaps TRBD2 (5 bases). The CDR3 totals 15 residues. With 3 bases removed from V and 4 bases from J, the gap between germline ends came to 16 bases. CDR1 and CDR2 (germline): MDHEN, SYDVKM. The DNA of the CDR3 is TGTGCCAGCAGTTTCGAGACTCCGGGGAAATACGAGCAGTACTTC. Its translation is CASSFETPGKYEQYF. The variable domain in full, completed from reference TRBV28 and TRBJ2-7, reads DVKVTQSSRYLVKRTGEKVFLECVQDMDHENMFWYRQDPGLGLRLIYFSYDVKMKEKGDIPEGYSVSREKKERFSLILESASTNQTSMYLCASSFETPGKYEQYFGPGTRLTVT.

The rearrangement joins TRBV30 to TRBJ2-7; 8 positions agree with TRBD1. CDR1 and CDR2 (germline): GTSNPN, SVGIG (reference sequence). Trimming removed 4 bases from V and 0 bases from J; junction bases left unmatched: 14. This CDR3 is 17 amino acids long. The CDR3 sequence is CAWIGSGGPRSSYEQYF. The CDR3 DNA follows: TGTGCCTGGATTGGGTCAGGGGGCCCCAGGAGCTCCTACGAGCAGTACTTC.

This chain links TRBV9 with TRBJ1-2; D call uncertain. There are 13 residues in the CDR3. The germline V gene encodes CDR1 SGDLS and CDR2 YYNGEE. Trimming removed 7 bases from V and 0 bases from J, with 10 bases in between. The CDR3 bases are TGTGCCAGCGTCGGACCTACTAACTATGGCTACACCTTC. Its translation is CASVGPTNYGYTF.

CDR3 residues: CASSQGSNQPQHF. Here the CDR3 DNA reads TGTGCCAGCTCTCAGGGGAGCAATCAGCCCCAGCATTTT. The chain has TRBV7-9 and TRBJ1-5; D is perhaps TRBD1 (6 bases). Per the germline V gene, CDR1 is SEHNR and CDR2 is FQNEAQ (reference sequence). V was shortened by 8 bases and J by 1 base, with 9 bases between the two germline ends. CDR3 length: 13 residues.

CDR3 loop: CASSRLSGETQYF. The CDR3 bases are TGTGCCAGCAGCCGACTCTCTGGGGAGACCCAGTACTTC. The V gene is TRBV5-5, the J gene TRBJ2-5; D not resolved. The CDR3 is 13 amino acids. Germline loops: CDR1 SGHKS, CDR2 YYEKEE (reference sequence). Trimming took off 4 bases at V and 5 bases at J, with 12 bases between the two ends.

The genes are TRBV25-1 and TRBJ2-5; 8 bases are shared with TRBD2. Germline V gene lookup returns CDR1 MGHDK and CDR2 SYGVNS. After removal of 3 bases from V and 3 bases from J, the junction contained 9 bases not matched to a gene. The CDR3 consists of 16 residues. The CDR3 spells CASSDTREGRKETQYF. The DNA of the CDR3 is TGTGCCAGCAGTGATACTCGGGAGGGGAGAAAAGAGACCCAGTACTTC.

This chain connects TRBV7-9 to TRBJ1-2; D remains ambiguous. The germline V gene has CDR1 SEHNR and CDR2 FQNEAQ (reference sequence). V was clipped by 5 bases and J by 8 bases, with 15 bases between them. This CDR3 region has 13 residues. This chain's CDR3 is CASSPRFAGGYTF. The CDR3 bases are TGTGCCAGCAGCCCAAGGTTTGCGGGGGGCTACACCTTC.

V and J are TRBV29-1 and TRBJ1-3; D uncertain. V was clipped by 6 bases and J by 0 bases, with 9 bases between them. The germline CDR1 and CDR2 sequences are SQVTM and ANQGSEA. There are 13 residues in the CDR3. CDR3 nucleotides: TGCAGCGTCCCCGGGGTCTCTGGAAACACCATATATTTT. Its protein product is CSVPGVSGNTIYF. The whole variable domain, filled in from reference TRBV29-1 and TRBJ1-3, reads SAVISQKPSRDICQRGTSLTIQCQVDSQVTMMFWYRQQPGQSLTLIATANQGSEATYESGFVIDKFPISRPNLTFSTLTVSNMSPEDSSIYLCSVPGVSGNTIYFGEGSWLTVV.

The chain recombines TRBV7-2 with TRBJ2-7, with 7 bases fitting TRBD2. This CDR3 comprises 13 residues. Germline values: CDR1 SGHTA, CDR2 FQGNSA. V trimming: 8 bases; J trimming: 1 base; junction bases outside the gene matches: 5. CDR3 protein: CASGGDHSYEQYF. The CDR3, as DNA: TGTGCCAGCGGGGGGGACCATTCCTACGAGCAGTACTTC. Combining the CDR3 with reference TRBV7-2 and TRBJ2-7 gives the whole variable domain GAGVSQSPSNKVTEKGKDVELRCDPISGHTALYWYRQSLGQGLEFLIYFQGNSAPDKSGLPSDRFSAERTGGSVSTLTIQRTQQEDSAVYLCASGGDHSYEQYFGPGTRLTVT.

A single count supports this clone. The V call is TRBV1, the J call TRBJ1-2; TRBD1 is taken as the D call from the table, unchecked against the DNA. TRBV1 is a pseudogene locus. CDR3 length: 15 amino acids. The CDR3: CTSSQDNPGQAGYTF. The CDR3 DNA reads as TGCACCAGCAGCCAAGATAATCCCGGACAGGCAGGCTACACCTTC.

This clone was seen only a few times. Other DNA sequences in the sample encode the same CDR3. This sequence joins TRBV5-1 and TRBJ2-1; 8 bases align to TRBD1. The germline V gene encodes CDR1 SGHRS and CDR2 YFSETQ. The CDR3 runs to 15 residues. V shed 1 base and J 0 bases; nucleotides not matched to a gene: 0. CDR3 protein: CASSLTGGSYNEQFF. CDR3 in DNA: TGCGCCAGCAGCTTGACAGGGGGCTCCTACAATGAGCAGTTCTTC.

CDR3 loop: CASSLEAGGPDEQFF. CDR3 nucleotide sequence: TGTGCCAGCAGCTTAGAAGCGGGAGGGCCCGATGAGCAGTTCTTC. The rearrangement joins TRBV11-2 to TRBJ2-1, with 10 bases fitting TRBD2. V lost 0 bases to trimming and J lost 8 bases; unmatched junction nucleotides: 4. The CDR3 sequence is 15 residues long. Germline lookup yields CDR1 SGHAT and CDR2 FQNNGV.

The chain is built from TRBV11-2 and TRBJ2-7; TRBD2 matches 15 bases. The V and J ends lost 1 base and 7 bases, in that order; junction bases with no gene match: 8. This CDR3 region has 17 residues. The germline gives CDR1 SGHAT, CDR2 FQNNGV. As DNA, the CDR3 is TGTGCCAGCAGCTTAGGGATCCGGACTAGCGGGAGGGGAGAGCAGTACTTC. As protein: CASSLGIRTSGRGEQYF.

The chain combines TRBV5-1 with TRBJ2-3, with D perhaps matching TRBD1 (6 bases). Trimming removed 4 bases from V and 3 bases from J, with 15 bases in between. Germline V gene sequence: CDR1 SGHRS, CDR2 YFSETQ. The length of the CDR3 is 15 residues. The CDR3 region has the DNA TGCGCCAGCAGCGTGAACAGGGTTAGGACAGATACGCAGTATTTT. Translation gives CASSVNRVRTDTQYF.

This chain joins TRBV7-6 and TRBJ2-1; TRBD2 aligns across 8 bases. This CDR3 is built from 14 residues. V trimming: 3 bases; J trimming: 8 bases; junction bases outside the gene matches: 6. Germline lookup yields CDR1 SGHVS and CDR2 FNYEAQ. The CDR3 sequence: CASSFFGRADEQFF. The CDR3 bases are TGTGCCAGCAGCTTCTTCGGGAGGGCCGATGAGCAGTTCTTC.

The rearrangement uses TRBV18 and TRBJ1-1; tentative D call: TRBD1 (5 bases). The germline CDR1 and CDR2 sequences are KGHSH and LQKENI. The CDR3 runs to 15 residues. V lost 8 bases and J 2 bases, leaving 18 bases between the germline ends. The DNA for the CDR3 is TGTGCCAGCGCCCCTCTACAGACAGTAAACACTGAAGCTTTCTTT. It translates to CASAPLQTVNTEAFF.

V is TRBV28 and J is TRBJ1-2; tentative D call: TRBD1 (6 bases). Deletions cut 1 base from V and 8 bases from J, with 14 bases between. In germline, CDR1 is MDHEN, CDR2 SYDVKM. This CDR3 is built from 14 residues. The CDR3 coding sequence is TGTGCCAGCAGTTTATCCACAGGGCCCGGAGGCTACACCTTC. It is translated as CASSLSTGPGGYTF.

The genes are TRBV18 and TRBJ1-3; 7 bases line up with TRBD1. V was clipped by 8 bases and J by 4 bases; unmatched bases: 17. Germline loops: CDR1 KGHSH, CDR2 LQKENI. CDR3 size: 17 residues. In nucleotides, the CDR3 is TGTGCCAGCGAACACGAGCGTAAGAGGGGGCAAGGAAACACCATATATTTT. Amino acid sequence: CASEHERKRGQGNTIYF.

About this clone itself: This specimen includes other DNA sequences encoding the same CDR3. The chain employs TRBV6-5 and TRBJ1-1; D perhaps matches TRBD1 (5 bases). Germline CDR1 reads MNHEY; CDR2 reads SVGAGI. The germline V and J ends were trimmed by 2 bases and 3 bases, with 7 bases remaining between them. This CDR3 has 13 amino acids. The CDR3 sequence is CASSYLGDTEAFF. In nucleotides, the CDR3 is TGTGCCAGCAGTTACCTAGGGGACACTGAAGCTTTCTTT.